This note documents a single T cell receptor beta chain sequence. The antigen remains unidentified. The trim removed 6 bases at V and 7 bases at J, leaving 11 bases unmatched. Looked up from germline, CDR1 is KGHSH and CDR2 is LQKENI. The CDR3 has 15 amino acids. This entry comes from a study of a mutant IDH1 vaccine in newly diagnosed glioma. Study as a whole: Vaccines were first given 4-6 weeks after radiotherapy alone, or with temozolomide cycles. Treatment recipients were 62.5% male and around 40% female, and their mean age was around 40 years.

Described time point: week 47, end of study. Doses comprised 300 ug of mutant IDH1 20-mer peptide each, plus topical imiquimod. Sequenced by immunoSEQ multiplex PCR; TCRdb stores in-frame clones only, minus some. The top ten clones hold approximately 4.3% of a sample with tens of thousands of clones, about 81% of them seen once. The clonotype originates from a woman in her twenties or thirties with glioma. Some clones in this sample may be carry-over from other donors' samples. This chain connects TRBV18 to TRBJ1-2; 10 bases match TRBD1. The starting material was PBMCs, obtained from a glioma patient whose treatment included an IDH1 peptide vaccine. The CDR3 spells CASSPQRTGGSGYTF. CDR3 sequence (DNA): TGTGCCAGCTCCCCCCAGAGGACAGGGGGGTCTGGCTACACCTTC.